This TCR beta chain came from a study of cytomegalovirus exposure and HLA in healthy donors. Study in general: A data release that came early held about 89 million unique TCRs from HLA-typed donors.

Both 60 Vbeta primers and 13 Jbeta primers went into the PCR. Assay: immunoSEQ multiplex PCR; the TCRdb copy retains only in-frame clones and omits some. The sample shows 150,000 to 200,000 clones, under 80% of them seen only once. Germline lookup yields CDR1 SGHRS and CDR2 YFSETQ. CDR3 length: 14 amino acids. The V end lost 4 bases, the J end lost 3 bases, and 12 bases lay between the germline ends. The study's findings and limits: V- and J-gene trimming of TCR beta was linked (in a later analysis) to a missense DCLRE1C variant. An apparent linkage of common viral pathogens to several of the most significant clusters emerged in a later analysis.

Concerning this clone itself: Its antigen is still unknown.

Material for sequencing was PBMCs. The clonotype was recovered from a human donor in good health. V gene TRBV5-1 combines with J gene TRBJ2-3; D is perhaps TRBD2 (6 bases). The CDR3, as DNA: TGCGCCAGCAGCAGCTTGGAGGGGACAGATACGCAGTATTTT. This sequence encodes CASSSLEGTDTQYF.